The clone carrying this T cell receptor beta chain was seen a handful of times. There are 12 residues in the CDR3. The germline CDR1 and CDR2 sequences are SGHRS and YFSETQ. V lost 2 bases to trimming and J lost 7 bases, with 8 bases between them. Arm-PCR of CDR3 regions with iRepertoire HTBI primers generated TCR beta libraries. MiXCR was run by TCRdb on the multiplex PCR reads, yielding one entry per CDR3 protein. The repertoire has some 500,000 distinct CDR3 sequences, about 16% of them found once; the top ten carry just under 25%. These data belong to a study of regulatory T cells in long-lasting Graves disease. Time point indicated: newly diagnosed GD, antithyroid drugs for less than 3 months. Generation of the TCR library employed RNA extracted from PBMCs. This sample also belongs to another study, concerning T cells in Graves' hyperthyroidism and ophthalmopathy. According to that study: First-round RT-PCR targeting the TCR CDR3 was performed with the HTBI primer set. From stable hyperthyroidism, ophthalmopathy was set apart by a 13 V-J model.

The receptor was isolated from a woman aged 35-65 years with Graves disease. The sample here was peripheral blood mononuclear cells (PBMCs), taken at new diagnosis, from a patient treated with antithyroid drugs. This chain links TRBV5-1 with TRBJ2-3, with D possibly TRBD1 on 6 matching bases. CDR3 sequence (DNA): TGCGCCAGCAGCTTACAGGGAAATACGCAGTATTTT. This sequence encodes CASSLQGNTQYF.